This T cell receptor (beta chain) was obtained from a study of T cells in women clearing cervical HPV infection. Across the whole study: Control women cleared a single incident HPV16 infection within 12 months. Overall study findings and caveats: CIN3+ cases had significantly higher TCR repertoire richness than controls, but evenness did not differ.

Assay used: immunoSEQ multiplex PCR; TCRdb lists only in-frame clones, some missing. In all, the sample yields fewer than 50,000 clones. Regarding this clone: The target antigen is unknown. The read halts 3 residues ahead of the CDR3 end, with the missing end drawn from the germline J gene.

The V and J ends lost 4 bases and 4 bases, in that order; junction bases with no gene match: 6. Germline V gene lookup returns CDR1 MNHNS and CDR2 SASEGT. This CDR3 region has 16 residues. Sample: blood buffy coat. The chain combines TRBV6-1 with TRBJ2-7; 14 bases agree with TRBD2. The receptor comes from a woman aged 18 to 75 with a cervical HPV16 infection that either progressed to CIN3+ or cleared (not recorded which). CDR3: CASSGPGLAGAYEQYF. Incomplete CDR3 DNA: TGTGCCAGCAGTGGACCGGGACTAGCGGGAGCGTACGAG.